This T cell receptor beta chain was sequenced during a study of blood T cell repertoires in COVID-19. Assay used: immunoSEQ multiplex PCR; TCRdb lists only in-frame clones, some missing. The sample holds some 88,000 clones, 80% to 90% seen once. Germline V gives CDR1 SEHNR, CDR2 FQNEAQ (reference sequence). The CDR3 sequence is 13 residues long. J lost 7 bases, V lost 5 bases, and 3 bases had no gene match. This clone was seen just once. The same CDR3 is also encoded by other DNA sequences in this sample. The chain uses TRBV7-9 and TRBJ2-1; 9 nucleotides line up with TRBD1. The sequencing input was peripheral blood. This TCR derives from a man aged 60-69 years with acute or convalescent COVID-19. The CDR3 region is CASSPGTGNEQFF. CDR3 bases: TGTGCCAGCAGCCCCGGGACAGGGAATGAGCAGTTCTTC.